This entry concerns a single T cell receptor (beta chain). Its antigen remains undetermined. The input lacks base qualities; no much larger clone sits a single base away. Library preparation was by the immunoSEQ multiplex PCR assay. TCRdb obtained this table from immuneACCESS and retained in-frame rearrangements with V and J assigned. These tables miss some clones; where compared with another copy, unresolved V genes account for less than half of the shortfall, and the remainder is unexplained. The sample profile shows about 56,000 clones; roughly 95% of them were found once. About 3.2% of the sample belongs to the ten largest clones. The sample is drawn from a study of technical replicates of blood from a handful of donors (dated by TCRdb to about 2017). Via the germline V gene, CDR1 is MNHEY and CDR2 SVGAGI. Including the terminal cysteine and phenylalanine, the CDR3 comprises 13 residues. Just the 39-base CDR3 DNA is kept, in frame starting at base 1. A distance of 10 bases separates the germline ends of V and J, which lose 5 bases and 3 bases respectively.

Recombination joined TRBV6-5 with TRBJ2-5; the D gene cannot be resolved reliably. Sample: PBMCs. This TCR came from a human donor in good health. Some clones in this sample may be carry-over from other donors' samples. The DNA sequence follows: TGTGCCAGCAGTAGCTACTACAAAGAGACCCAGTACTTC. The translation is CASSSYYKETQYF.